Listed below are T cell receptor beta chains from one sample, sequenced in a study of blood T cells in healthy people across ages. TCRdb recomputed calls from the 5' RACE reads with MiXCR, one row per CDR3 protein. The data hold around 800,000 distinct CDR3 sequences, with roughly 24% observed a single time. The same specimen was also included in a second study, on T cells of mothers and their children.

Material for sequencing was blood. These receptors were collected from a boy aged 5 to 17 in good health. CDR3s leave out the opening cysteine and the closing phenylalanine or tryptophan. Each record gives: V gene, CDR3 length, J gene, CDR3 protein.

v_gene: TRBV7-7
len: 15
j_gene: TRBJ2-5
CDR3aa: ASRHHLGASLQETQY

v_gene: TRBV29-1
len: 10
j_gene: .
CDR3aa: SVTSQPYEQY

v_gene: TRBV27
len: 12
j_gene: TRBJ2-3
CDR3aa: ASRASGSTDTQY

v_gene: TRBV28
len: 13
j_gene: TRBJ1-5
CDR3aa: ASSFKGWGNQPQH

v_gene: TRBV20-1
len: 11
j_gene: TRBJ2-5
CDR3aa: SASLGGGETQY

v_gene: TRBV7-9
len: 13
j_gene: .
CDR3aa: ASSLVTGGIETQY

v_gene: TRBV6-4
len: 11
j_gene: TRBJ2-3
CDR3aa: ASSDGLADTQY

v_gene: TRBV12-3/TRBV12-4
len: 11
j_gene: TRBJ1-5
CDR3aa: ASSFQGLQPQH

v_gene: TRBV9
len: 13
j_gene: TRBJ2-2
CDR3aa: ASSVTPEGTGELF

v_gene: TRBV6-1
len: 12
j_gene: TRBJ1-1
CDR3aa: ASSDRRVNTEAF

v_gene: TRBV12-3/TRBV12-4
len: 12
j_gene: TRBJ1-5
CDR3aa: ASSTGRSNQPQH

v_gene: TRBV5-1
len: 13
j_gene: TRBJ2-3
CDR3aa: ASSLAYTGLPTQY

v_gene: TRBV7-6
len: 11
j_gene: TRBJ1-5
CDR3aa: ASSLERNQPQH

v_gene: TRBV6-6
len: 12
j_gene: TRBJ2-7
CDR3aa: ASSYSGAPYEQY

v_gene: TRBV6-5
len: 14
j_gene: TRBJ1-2
CDR3aa: ASSYSGQGRGYGYT

v_gene: TRBV2
len: 13
j_gene: TRBJ2-6
CDR3aa: ASRDSLSGANVLT

v_gene: TRBV6-2/TRBV6-3
len: 13
j_gene: TRBJ2-5
CDR3aa: ATAILANERQTQY

v_gene: TRBV9
len: 12
j_gene: TRBJ1-5
CDR3aa: ASSVHVGGQPQH

v_gene: TRBV20-1
len: 12
j_gene: TRBJ2-5
CDR3aa: SARGTPTRETQY

v_gene: TRBV20-1
len: 12
j_gene: .
CDR3aa: SARDLTSGYEQY

v_gene: TRBV11-2
len: 14
j_gene: .
CDR3aa: ASSLVPGARGNEQF

v_gene: TRBV21-1
len: 13
j_gene: .
CDR3aa: ASSKGWQGMAEQY

v_gene: TRBV5-1
len: 14
j_gene: TRBJ2-6
CDR3aa: ASSSDASSGANVLT